A selection of T cell receptor beta chains follows, all from one sample in a study of CD8+ T cells in alopecia areata. This table comes from immunoSEQ multiplex PCR, and its TCRdb copy is limited to in-frame clones, with some not included. The sample shows roughly 200,000 clones, 35% to 45% of them seen only once. Specimen: CD4+ T cells sorted from blood, collected around week 30, from a patient treated with tofacitinib. These TCRs come from a human donor with alopecia areata. Each CDR3 is given with its conserved first and last residue. D genes are given only for firm matches. Clone size, where shown, is once, few, many, or a class for clones that have expanded.

V gene,clone size,D gene,CDR3 protein
TRBV7-6,few,-,CASSFQENTGELFF
TRBV18,few,TRBD1,CASTPDRLVNNEQFF
TRBV2,-,-,CASSERRGEKLFF
TRBV11-2,few,-,CASSLPSGANVLTF
TRBV7-3,few,-,CASSLSGDTGELFF
TRBV29-1,few,-,CSVGHFLGDGYTF
TRBV5-1,few,-,CASRGQANTGELFF
TRBV5-1,few,-,CASSVGGDEQFF
TRBV5-1,few,-,CASSIGPTGGKNIQYF
TRBV5-4,-,TRBD2,CASSLEGTNYNEQFF
TRBV9,-,-,CASSVDQGSGEQYF
TRBV6-1,-,TRBD1,CASNGDRVYQPQHF
TRBV15,-,TRBD1,CATSRGERTGVAGYTF
TRBV29-1,-,-,CTCKGRGPLETQYF
TRBV5-4,few,-,CASSLGQSTDTQYF
TRBV7-9,few,TRBD1,CASSPAGQSYGYTF